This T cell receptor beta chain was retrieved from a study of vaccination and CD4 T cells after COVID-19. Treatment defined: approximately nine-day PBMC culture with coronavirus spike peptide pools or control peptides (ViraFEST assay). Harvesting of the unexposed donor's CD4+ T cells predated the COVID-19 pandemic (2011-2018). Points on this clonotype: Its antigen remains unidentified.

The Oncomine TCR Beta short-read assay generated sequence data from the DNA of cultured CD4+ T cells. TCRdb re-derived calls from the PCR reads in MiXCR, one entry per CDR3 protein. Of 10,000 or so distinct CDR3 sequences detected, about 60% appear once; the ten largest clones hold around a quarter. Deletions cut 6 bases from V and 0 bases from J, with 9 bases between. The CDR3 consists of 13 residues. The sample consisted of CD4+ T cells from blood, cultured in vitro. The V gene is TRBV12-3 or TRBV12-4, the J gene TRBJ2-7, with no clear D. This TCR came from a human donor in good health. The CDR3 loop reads CASRGYRSYEQYF. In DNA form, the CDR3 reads TGTGCCAGCAGGGGGTATCGCTCCTACGAGCAGTACTTC.